This TCR beta chain originates from a study of T cells after yellow fever vaccination. Overall study: The SMART-Seq v4 Ultra Low Input method served to prepare the low-cell-number fractions.

This clonotype was observed at least ten times. Antigen: not known. Study-level findings and limits: Detected again after the booster were most primary-vaccination clones, at almost 97% CD4 and 70% to 90% CD8.

It was through 5'RACE template switching that TCR cDNA was made, with a universal primer site and UMIs added. TCRdb fed the 5' RACE reads into MiXCR, producing one record per CDR3 protein. The profile shows about 210,000 distinct CDR3 sequences, approximately 6.3% of them singletons. The CDR3 totals 16 residues. The V gene's germline CDR1 is PRHDT and CDR2 FYEKMQ (reference sequence). Unmatched junction bases numbered 11, after V lost 5 bases and J lost 4 bases. J is TRBJ1-1 and V is TRBV13, with TRBD1 identical over 9 bases. This receptor was obtained from a man younger than 40 who received the YFV17D yellow fever vaccine. Sample: CD4+ T cells sorted from PBMCs, taken on the day of the yellow fever booster vaccination. CDR3 amino acids: CASSTDHRGPGTEAFF. The CDR3 nucleotides read TGTGCCAGCAGCACCGACCACAGGGGGCCAGGCACTGAAGCTTTCTTT. Variable domain in full (rest from reference TRBV13 and TRBJ1-1): AAGVIQSPRHLIKEKRETATLKCYPIPRHDTVYWYQQGPGQDPQFLISFYEKMQSDKGSIPDRFSAQQFSDYHSELNMSSLELGDSALYFCASSTDHRGPGTEAFFGQGTRLTVV.